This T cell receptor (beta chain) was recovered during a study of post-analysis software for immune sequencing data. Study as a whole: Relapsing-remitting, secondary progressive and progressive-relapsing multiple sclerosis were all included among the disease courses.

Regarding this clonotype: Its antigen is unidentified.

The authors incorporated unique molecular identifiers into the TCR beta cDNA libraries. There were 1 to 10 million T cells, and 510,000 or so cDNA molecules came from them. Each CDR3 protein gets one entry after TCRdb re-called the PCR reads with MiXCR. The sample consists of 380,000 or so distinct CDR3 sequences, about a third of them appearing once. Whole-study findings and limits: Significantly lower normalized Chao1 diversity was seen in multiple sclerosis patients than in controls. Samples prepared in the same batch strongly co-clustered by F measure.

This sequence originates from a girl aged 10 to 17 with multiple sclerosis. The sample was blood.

CDR3: CSASLGTAYNEQFF. DNA for the CDR3: TGCAGTGCTAGCTTAGGAACCGCCTACAATGAGCAGTTCTTC. The chain couples TRBV20-1 to TRBJ2-1; D is unclear. This CDR3 is 14 amino acids long. With 3 bases removed from V and 2 bases from J, the gap between germline ends came to 11 bases. The germline gives CDR1 DFQATT, CDR2 SNEGSKA (reference sequence).